The entry below gives a single TCR beta chain sequence along with its context. Its antigen is not identified. The data derive from a study of CD8 T cells in ankylosing spondylitis. Study findings and constraints: Disease-linked clones had a CD8+ phenotype and relatively low frequency in peripheral blood. Among TCR beta sequences, a motif of several highly homologous variants appeared characteristic of ankylosing spondylitis blood. Reactive arthritis synovial fluid and blood were previously reported to contain some motif variants. Significant enrichment of disease-linked clones was reportedly seen in matched ankylosing spondylitis synovial fluid.

In TCRdb, the 5' RACE reads were re-called with MiXCR into one record per CDR3 protein. The repertoire holds hundreds of thousands of distinct CDR3 sequences, with roughly 26% as singletons. The sample comprised blood, either unsorted or a sorted T cell fraction (not recorded which). This TCR was sampled from a male donor with ankylosing spondylitis.

Here the CDR3 DNA reads TGCAGTGCTAGAGTTGGGGGCGGGGAGCTGTTTTTT. It codes for CSARVGGGELFF. The chain carries TRBV20-1 and TRBJ2-2; D might be TRBD1 or TRBD2, each matching 5 bases. V lost 1 base and J 7 bases, leaving 7 bases between the germline ends. Germline assignment: CDR1 DFQATT and CDR2 SNEGSKA (reference sequence). The CDR3 has 12 residues.